The clone carrying this TCR beta chain appeared a single time. Its cognate antigen is unknown. Sequenced by immunoSEQ multiplex PCR; TCRdb stores in-frame clones only, minus some. This table has about 79,000 clones, less than 95% appearing once. The CDR3 is made up of 14 amino acids. Trimming removed 0 bases at V and 2 bases at J, with 8 bases between. Per germline, CDR1 SGHNT and CDR2 YYREEE (reference sequence). This entry comes from a study of OX40 agonist ivuxolimab in advanced cancers. In the study overall: Ivuxolimab was delivered to patients intravenously every 2 weeks at doses spanning 0.01 to 10 mg/kg. From about 20 to 80 years was the age range, with a mean of approximately 63 years, and 65% to 90% were male. Study observations and caveats: Mean expanded clone counts were higher in CD8+ than CD4+ T cells.

This sequence was found in an adult with an advanced solid tumor such as melanoma, head and neck, liver or kidney cancer. This sequence joins TRBV5-4 and TRBJ2-5; tentative D call: TRBD1 (5 bases). The specimen comprised CD4+ or CD8+ T cells sorted from blood, sampled in a trial of the OX40 agonist ivuxolimab. The CDR3 DNA sequence: TGTGCCAGCAGCTTGGGACAGCTTCAAGAGACCCAGTACTTC. It codes for CASSLGQLQETQYF.